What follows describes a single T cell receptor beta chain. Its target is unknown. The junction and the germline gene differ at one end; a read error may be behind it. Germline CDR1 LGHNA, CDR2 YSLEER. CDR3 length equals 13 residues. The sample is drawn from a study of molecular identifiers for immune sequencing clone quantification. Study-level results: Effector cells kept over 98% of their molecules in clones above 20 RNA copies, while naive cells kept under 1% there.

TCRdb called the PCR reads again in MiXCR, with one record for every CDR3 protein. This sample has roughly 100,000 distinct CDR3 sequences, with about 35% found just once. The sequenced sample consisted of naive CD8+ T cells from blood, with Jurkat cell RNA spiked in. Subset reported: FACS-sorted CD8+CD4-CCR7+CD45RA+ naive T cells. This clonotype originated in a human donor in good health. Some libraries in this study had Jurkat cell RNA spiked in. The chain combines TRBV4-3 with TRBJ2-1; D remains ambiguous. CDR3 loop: CASSPTIYKEQFF. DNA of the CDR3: TGCGCCAGCAGCCCGACCATTTACAAAGAGCAGTTCTTC.